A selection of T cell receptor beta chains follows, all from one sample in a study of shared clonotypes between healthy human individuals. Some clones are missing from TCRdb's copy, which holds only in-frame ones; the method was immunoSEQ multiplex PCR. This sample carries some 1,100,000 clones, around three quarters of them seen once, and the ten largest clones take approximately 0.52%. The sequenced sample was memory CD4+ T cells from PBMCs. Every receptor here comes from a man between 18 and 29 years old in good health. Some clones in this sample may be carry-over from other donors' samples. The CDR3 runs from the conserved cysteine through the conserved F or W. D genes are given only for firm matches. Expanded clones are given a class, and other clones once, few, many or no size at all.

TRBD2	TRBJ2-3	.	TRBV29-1	CSVETLAGSTDTQYF	TGCAGCGTTGAAACTCTAGCGGGCAGCACAGATACGCAGTATTTT
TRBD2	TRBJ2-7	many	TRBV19	CASRYSGTSGNEQYF	TGTGCCAGTCGCTATTCCGGGACTAGCGGGAACGAGCAGTACTTC
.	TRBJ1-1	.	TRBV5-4	CASSFLQGGNTEAFF	TGTGCCAGCAGCTTTCTACAAGGGGGAAACACTGAAGCTTTCTTT
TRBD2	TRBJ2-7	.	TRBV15	CATSRDLRTSVGRNEQYF	TGTGCCACCAGCAGAGATCTCAGGACTAGCGTAGGTAGGAACGAGCAGTACTTC
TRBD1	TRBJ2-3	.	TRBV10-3	CAIGIHGTGADTQYF	TGTGCCATTGGTATTCATGGGACAGGGGCAGATACGCAGTATTTT
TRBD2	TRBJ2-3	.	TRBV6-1	CASRGGPYTDTQYF	TGTGCCAGCAGGGGAGGGCCTTATACAGATACGCAGTATTTT
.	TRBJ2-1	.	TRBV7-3	CARRDSSYNEQFF	TGTGCCAGAAGGGACTCCTCCTACAATGAGCAGTTCTTC
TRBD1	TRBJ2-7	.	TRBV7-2	CASRSSRDRPYEQYF	TGTGCCAGCAGGTCCTCCCGGGACAGGCCCTACGAGCAGTACTTC
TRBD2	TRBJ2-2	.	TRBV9	CASSGGVGLAGDTGELFF	TGTGCCAGCAGCGGTGGGGTAGGGCTAGCGGGAGACACCGGGGAGCTGTTTTTT
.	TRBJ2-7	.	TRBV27	CASSFGYGGGGEQYF	TGTGCCAGCAGTTTCGGATATGGGGGAGGGGGCGAGCAGTACTTC
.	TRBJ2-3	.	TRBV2	CASKLVGTDTQYF	TGTGCCAGCAAGCTAGTGGGTACGGATACGCAGTATTTT
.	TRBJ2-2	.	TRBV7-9	CASSDATGELFF	TGTGCCAGCAGCGATGCCACCGGGGAGCTGTTTTTT
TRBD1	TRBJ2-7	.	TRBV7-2	CASSLVGTEYAEQYF	TGTGCCAGCAGCTTAGTTGGGACAGAGTACGCGGAGCAGTACTTC
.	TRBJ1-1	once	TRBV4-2	CASSPKQGRWAEAFF	TGTGCCAGCAGCCCTAAGCAGGGCCGATGGGCTGAAGCTTTCTTT
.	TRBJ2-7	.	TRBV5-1	CASSFGAGKIIGEQYF	TGCGCCAGCAGCTTCGGCGCAGGGAAAATTATAGGAGAGCAGTACTTC
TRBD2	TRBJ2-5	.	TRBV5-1	CASSLGQAGYQETQYF	TGCGCCAGCAGCTTGGGTCAAGCGGGGTACCAAGAGACCCAGTACTTC
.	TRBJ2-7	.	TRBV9	CASSVGPRAYEQYF	TGTGCCAGCAGCGTAGGTCCCAGGGCCTACGAGCAGTACTTC
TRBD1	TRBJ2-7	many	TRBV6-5	CASSQGVTYEQYF	TGTGCCAGCAGTCAGGGGGTCACCTACGAGCAGTACTTC
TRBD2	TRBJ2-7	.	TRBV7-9	CASSLSQAGAPYEQYF	TGTGCCAGCAGCTTAAGTCAAGCGGGAGCCCCCTACGAGCAGTACTTC
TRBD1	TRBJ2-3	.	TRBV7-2	CASSRQGGTDTQYF	TGTGCCAGCAGCCGACAGGGAGGCACAGATACGCAGTATTTT
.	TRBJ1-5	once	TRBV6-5	CASTSPPRQPQHF	TGTGCCAGCACCTCCCCACCGCGCCAGCCCCAGCATTTT
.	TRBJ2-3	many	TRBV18	CASSPGEADTQYF	TGTGCCAGCTCACCAGGGGAGGCAGATACGCAGTATTTT
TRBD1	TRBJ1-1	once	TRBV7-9	CASSGGVDRGHTEAFF	TGTGCCAGCAGCGGGGGGGTGGACAGGGGACACACTGAAGCTTTCTTT
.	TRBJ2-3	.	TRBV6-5	CASSRQSSSTDTQYF	TGTGCCAGCAGCCGACAGAGCTCTAGCACAGATACGCAGTATTTT
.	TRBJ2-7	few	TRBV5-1	CASSDRDGPYEQYF	TGCGCCAGCAGCGACCGGGACGGCCCCTACGAGCAGTACTTC
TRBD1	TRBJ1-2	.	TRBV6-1	CASSEALTGLGYTF	TGTGCCAGCAGTGAAGCACTGACAGGGCTGGGCTACACCTTC
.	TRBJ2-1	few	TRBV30	CAWAPSSDEQFF	TGTGCCTGGGCGCCCTCTAGCGATGAGCAGTTCTTC
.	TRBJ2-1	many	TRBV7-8	CASRGSGSYNEQFF	TGTGCCAGCAGAGGTAGCGGCAGCTACAATGAGCAGTTCTTC
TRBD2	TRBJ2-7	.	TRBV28	CASRPGLADSYEQYF	TGTGCCAGCAGACCCGGACTAGCGGATTCCTACGAGCAGTACTTC
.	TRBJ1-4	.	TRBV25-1	CACRKAGKDEKLFF	TGTGCTTGCAGGAAAGCAGGGAAGGATGAAAAACTGTTTTTT
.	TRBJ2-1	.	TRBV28	CASSLWKSYSEQFF	TGTGCCAGCAGTTTATGGAAGAGTTACAGTGAGCAGTTCTTC
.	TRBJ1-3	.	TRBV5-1	CASSFSEGIGNTIYF	TGCGCCAGCAGCTTCTCGGAGGGGATCGGAAACACCATATATTTT
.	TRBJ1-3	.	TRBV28	CASSPNPGNTIYF	TGTGCCAGCAGTCCAAACCCTGGAAACACCATATATTTT
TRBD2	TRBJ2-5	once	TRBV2	CASSRERLAGEKTQYF	TGTGCCAGCAGCAGGGAGAGACTAGCGGGAGAGAAGACCCAGTACTTC